The 27 T cell receptor beta chains listed next were all sequenced from one sample in a study of cytomegalovirus exposure and HLA in healthy donors. The PCR was carried out with 60 Vbeta primers and 13 Jbeta primers. The repertoire was sequenced with immunoSEQ multiplex PCR; TCRdb's copy has only in-frame clones and lacks some. This sample has hundreds of thousands of clones, with roughly 70% found just once. Specimen: PBMCs. Source of these receptors: a female donor in good health and CMV-seronegative.

V usage is TRBV5-4 and J usage is TRBJ2-2, with TRBD2 as a possible D gene (6 bases). Germline CDR1 is SGHNT and CDR2 is YYREEE (reference sequence). The CDR3 has 15 amino acids. V gave up 4 bases and J gave up 5 bases, with 15 bases separating them. For the CDR3, the DNA is TGTGCCAGCAGCAGTAATGGGGGGTGGACCGGGGAGCTGTTTTTT. Residues: CASSSNGGWTGELFF.

This chain links TRBV5-4 with TRBJ2-1, with TRBD2 matching 7 bases. The CDR3 runs to 15 residues. Trimming removed 0 bases from V and 4 bases from J; junction bases left unmatched: 4. Germline V gives CDR1 SGHNT, CDR2 YYREEE (reference sequence). The DNA of the CDR3 is TGTGCCAGCAGCTTGGCTAGCGGAGTTTACAATGAGCAGTTCTTC. Its translation: CASSLASGVYNEQFF.

This clone has just a few counts. Other DNA sequences in the same sample also yield this CDR3. The chain combines TRBV29-1 with TRBJ2-5; maybe TRBD1 (6 bases). CDR1 is SQVTM, CDR2 ANQGSEA, per germline. The ends were cut back, 8 bases at V and 1 base at J, with 11 bases in the middle. The CDR3 covers 12 residues. The CDR3: CSLGQFQETQYF. The DNA of the CDR3 is TGCAGCCTCGGACAGTTCCAAGAGACCCAGTACTTC.

The chain has TRBV18 and TRBJ1-3; 8 positions match TRBD1. Germline CDR1 KGHSH, CDR2 LQKENI. The CDR3 consists of 13 residues. The J segment lost 8 bases and the V segment lost 0 bases, leaving 0 bases of the junction unmatched. For the CDR3, the DNA is TGTGCCAGCTCACCACCGGGACAGGACACCATATATTTT. This translates into CASSPPGQDTIYF. The full variable domain, completed using reference TRBV18 and TRBJ1-3, is NAGVMQNPRHLVRRRGQEARLRCSPMKGHSHVYWYRQLPEEGLKFMVYLQKENIIDESGMPKERFSAEFPKEGPSILRIQQVVRGDSAAYFCASSPPGQDTIYFGEGSWLTVV.

The gene calls are TRBV5-1 and TRBJ2-7; tentatively, D is TRBD1 (6 bases). This CDR3 has 14 amino acids. Trimming pared 0 bases from V and 7 bases from J, leaving 14 bases between. CDR1 SGHRS and CDR2 YFSETQ come from the germline V gene. The CDR3 protein is CASSLDHRVWEQYF. Here the CDR3 DNA reads TGCGCCAGCAGCTTGGACCACAGGGTCTGGGAGCAGTACTTC. Full variable domain (missing parts from reference TRBV5-1 and TRBJ2-7): KAGVTQTPRYLIKTRGQQVTLSCSPISGHRSVSWYQQTPGQGLQFLFEYFSETQRNKGNFPGRFSGRQFSNSRSEMNVSTLELGDSALYLCASSLDHRVWEQYFGPGTRLTVT.

The chain carries TRBV5-4 and TRBJ2-7; 11 bases are shared with TRBD2. Germline trimming cut 0 bases from V and 2 bases from J; bases unmatched to any gene: 1. The germline V gene encodes CDR1 SGHNT and CDR2 YYREEE (reference sequence). The CDR3 length is 15 residues. The CDR3 sequence is CASSLELAGAYEQYF. The DNA of the CDR3 is TGTGCCAGCAGCTTGGAACTAGCGGGGGCCTACGAGCAGTACTTC.

The CDR3 sequence: CASSLRDRAVTGELFF. The CDR3 DNA follows: TGTGCCAGCAGCCTCCGGGACAGGGCGGTCACCGGGGAGCTGTTTTTT. This chain connects TRBV5-4 to TRBJ2-2; 9 nucleotides align to TRBD1. This CDR3 has 16 amino acids. Looked up from germline, CDR1 is SGHNT and CDR2 is YYREEE (reference sequence). V trimming: 4 bases; J trimming: 4 bases; junction bases outside the gene matches: 8.

This clone was recorded a few times. The chain is built from TRBV4-1 and TRBJ1-2; D gene unclear. This CDR3 is built from 17 residues. CDR1 is MGHRA, CDR2 YSYEKL, per germline. V lost 1 base and J 3 bases, leaving 18 bases between the germline ends. As DNA, the CDR3 is TGCGCCAGCAGCCAAGTATATGATACACAGAAGGACTATGGCTACACCTTC. Amino acid sequence: CASSQVYDTQKDYGYTF.

This clone was found a few times. V is TRBV11-2 and J is TRBJ2-7; possible D gene TRBD2, 5 bases. Germline V gene lookup returns CDR1 SGHAT and CDR2 FQNNGV. The germline V and J ends were trimmed by 1 base and 4 bases, with 11 bases remaining between them. This CDR3 is built from 14 residues. CDR3 loop: CASSLALGLYEQYF. In DNA form, the CDR3 reads TGTGCCAGCAGCTTAGCCCTTGGACTTTACGAGCAGTACTTC.

This chain joins TRBV5-5 and TRBJ2-7, with 8 nucleotides matching TRBD1. The germline CDR1 and CDR2 sequences are SGHKS and YYEKEE (reference sequence). The CDR3 extends over 17 amino acids. J was trimmed by 3 bases and V by 2 bases; bases with no gene match: 13. CDR3 in amino acids: CASSLEAHRGSLYEQYF. The DNA for the CDR3 is TGTGCCAGCAGCTTAGAGGCTCACAGGGGGTCCCTCTACGAGCAGTACTTC.

The V gene is TRBV5-5, the J gene TRBJ2-7; 9 bases fit TRBD2. Germline CDR1 reads SGHKS; CDR2 reads YYEKEE (reference sequence). The V gene end was trimmed by 2 bases and the J gene end by 0 bases; junction bases not matched to a gene: 0. CDR3 size: 14 residues. CDR3 bases: TGTGCCAGCAGCTTTAGCGGGAGCTCCTACGAGCAGTACTTC. Its translation is CASSFSGSSYEQYF.

J is TRBJ2-1 and V is TRBV18, with TRBD2 matching 14 bases. The V gene's germline CDR1 is KGHSH and CDR2 LQKENI. This CDR3 has 14 residues. V was pared by 6 bases and J by 10 bases, with 5 bases of the junction left unmatched. DNA for the CDR3: TGTGCCAGCTCCGGGACTAGCGGGAGTTGGGAGCAGTTCTTC. This codes for CASSGTSGSWEQFF. Full variable domain (missing parts from reference TRBV18 and TRBJ2-1): NAGVMQNPRHLVRRRGQEARLRCSPMKGHSHVYWYRQLPEEGLKFMVYLQKENIIDESGMPKERFSAEFPKEGPSILRIQQVVRGDSAAYFCASSGTSGSWEQFFGPGTRLTVL.

This clone was seen a few times. The chain is built from TRBV19 and TRBJ2-1, with 7 nucleotides matching TRBD2. With V trimmed by 1 base and J by 5 bases, 5 bases remained unmatched. The CDR3 loop spans 15 amino acids. CDR1 is LNHDA and CDR2 is SQIVND in the germline V gene (reference sequence). The CDR3 coding sequence is TGTGCCAGTAGTATAGTTCAAGCGGGACACAATGAGCAGTTCTTC. Protein: CASSIVQAGHNEQFF.

The chain carries TRBV2 and TRBJ2-1, with 10 bases matching TRBD1. Germline assignment: CDR1 SNHLY and CDR2 FYNNEI. V gave up 8 bases and J gave up 7 bases; unmatched junction bases: 11. CDR3 size: 15 residues. CDR3 amino acids: CASEYTGTGVNEQFF. The CDR3 DNA sequence: TGTGCCAGCGAATATACCGGGACAGGGGTGAATGAGCAGTTCTTC.

This chain uses TRBV5-1 with TRBJ2-1; TRBD1 matches 10 bases. Germline CDR1 reads SGHRS; CDR2 reads YFSETQ. Trimming took 3 bases from V and 8 from J; bases not matched to a gene: 8. CDR3 size: 15 residues. The CDR3 DNA sequence: TGCGCCAGCAGCTCGGGGACAGGGGTGCTTTATGAGCAGTTCTTC. This translates into CASSSGTGVLYEQFF.

Of note for this clone: Within the sample, other DNA sequences also encode this same CDR3. The V call is TRBV2, the J call TRBJ1-5, with 8 bases identical to TRBD1. Germline lookup yields CDR1 SNHLY and CDR2 FYNNEI. V was clipped by 3 bases and J by 7 bases; unmatched bases: 5. This CDR3 contains 14 residues. The CDR3 loop is CASSDGQGGQPQHF. The CDR3 nucleotides are TGTGCCAGCAGTGACGGACAGGGTGGCCAGCCCCAGCATTTT.

The rearrangement uses TRBV19 and TRBJ2-3; D remains unclear. The CDR3 is 15 amino acids. The ends were cut back, 4 bases at V and 3 bases at J, with 14 bases in the middle. CDR1 and CDR2 (germline): LNHDA, SQIVND (reference sequence). The CDR3 is CASSNPRNWTDTQYF. Written as DNA, the CDR3 is TGTGCCAGTAGTAACCCTAGGAATTGGACAGATACGCAGTATTTT.

V is TRBV5-4 and J is TRBJ2-3, with D possibly matching TRBD1 (6 bases). CDR3 length: 14 amino acids. The V and J ends lost 2 bases and 4 bases respectively, with 11 bases between them. CDR1 is SGHNT and CDR2 is YYREEE in the germline V gene (reference sequence). The CDR3 loop is CASSFSRGSDTQYF. CDR3 nucleotides: TGTGCCAGCAGCTTCAGTAGGGGGTCAGATACGCAGTATTTT.

This clone was counted between two and nine times. The chain is built from TRBV11-3 and TRBJ1-1, with a possible D match to TRBD1 (6 bases). CDR1 is SGHNT and CDR2 is YENEEA in the germline V gene. The CDR3 sequence is 13 residues long. Trimming took 5 bases from V and 3 from J, leaving 10 bases between them. CDR3 nucleotide sequence: TGTGCCAGCAGCCGAGCAGGGGACACTGAAGCTTTCTTT. Translating gives CASSRAGDTEAFF.

V and J are TRBV9 and TRBJ2-1; TRBD2 aligns across 8 bases. The V segment lost 5 bases and the J segment 5 bases; nucleotides outside the gene matches: 12. The CDR3 runs to 16 residues. The germline gives CDR1 SGDLS, CDR2 YYNGEE. The CDR3 is CASSRALSGGDNEQFF. Written as DNA, the CDR3 is TGTGCCAGCAGTAGAGCCCTAAGCGGGGGTGACAATGAGCAGTTCTTC.

The chain joins TRBV10-1 to TRBJ2-2; perhaps TRBD2 as D (5 bases). Germline values: CDR1 WNHNN, CDR2 SYGVQD (reference sequence). The CDR3 consists of 13 residues. Trimming removed 3 bases at V and 6 bases at J, with 8 bases between. CDR3 loop: CASSDEGAGELFF. CDR3 in DNA: TGCGCCAGCAGTGACGAGGGAGCCGGGGAGCTGTTTTTT.

The chain links TRBV27 to TRBJ2-1; 12 bases are shared with TRBD2. This CDR3 is 20 amino acids long. The V gene's germline CDR1 is MNHEY and CDR2 SMNVEV (reference sequence). The junction had 12 bases not matched to a gene; V was cut back by 2 bases and J by 1 base. The CDR3 loop reads CASSLTRLAGAFTSYNEQFF. The CDR3 DNA sequence: TGTGCCAGCAGTTTAACGCGACTAGCGGGAGCTTTTACTTCCTACAATGAGCAGTTCTTC.

The rearrangement joins TRBV14 to TRBJ1-1, with 7 bases aligning to TRBD1. Germline CDR1 and CDR2: SGHDN and FVKESK. The CDR3 extends over 14 amino acids. After removal of 4 bases from V and 3 bases from J, the junction contained 5 bases not matched to a gene. In DNA form, the CDR3 reads TGTGCCAGCAGCCTTTACCAGGGGGACACTGAAGCTTTCTTT. This encodes CASSLYQGDTEAFF.

This chain links TRBV5-6 with TRBJ2-1; D not resolved. CDR1 and CDR2 (germline): SGHDT, YYEEEE. The CDR3 spans 15 residues. The ends were cut back, 0 bases at V and 1 base at J, with 8 bases in the middle. In DNA form, the CDR3 reads TGTGCCAGCAGCTTGGGCACTGATTCCTACAATGAGCAGTTCTTC. This gives the protein CASSLGTDSYNEQFF.

V is TRBV5-1 and J is TRBJ2-5, with D perhaps matching TRBD2 (6 bases). The DNA end favors TRBJ2-7, so the J call may be wrong. CDR3 length: 14 residues. Per germline, CDR1 SGHRS and CDR2 YFSETQ. Written as DNA, the CDR3 is TGCGCCAGCCGAGGAGGGAACGGAGTATACGAGCAGTACTTC. This codes for CASRGGNGVYEQYF.

This clone has only one observation. V is TRBV7-7 and J is TRBJ2-3; D is undetermined. This CDR3 is built from 14 residues. Trimming stripped 2 bases from V and 3 bases from J, with 9 bases between. Germline V gene sequence: CDR1 SSHAT, CDR2 FNYEAQ (reference sequence). The CDR3 reads CASSLYVGTDTQYF. For the CDR3, the DNA is TGTGCCAGCAGCTTATACGTCGGGACAGATACGCAGTATTTT.

This clone was detected only a few times. Other DNA sequences in this sample translate to the same CDR3. The gene calls are TRBV5-1 and TRBJ2-5; D is uncertain. The CDR3 is made up of 12 amino acids. V dropped 0 bases and J dropped 5 bases, with 5 bases sitting between them. Germline assignment: CDR1 SGHRS and CDR2 YFSETQ. The CDR3 protein is CASSLGAETQYF. The CDR3 region has the DNA TGCGCCAGCAGCTTGGGGGCGGAGACCCAGTACTTC.